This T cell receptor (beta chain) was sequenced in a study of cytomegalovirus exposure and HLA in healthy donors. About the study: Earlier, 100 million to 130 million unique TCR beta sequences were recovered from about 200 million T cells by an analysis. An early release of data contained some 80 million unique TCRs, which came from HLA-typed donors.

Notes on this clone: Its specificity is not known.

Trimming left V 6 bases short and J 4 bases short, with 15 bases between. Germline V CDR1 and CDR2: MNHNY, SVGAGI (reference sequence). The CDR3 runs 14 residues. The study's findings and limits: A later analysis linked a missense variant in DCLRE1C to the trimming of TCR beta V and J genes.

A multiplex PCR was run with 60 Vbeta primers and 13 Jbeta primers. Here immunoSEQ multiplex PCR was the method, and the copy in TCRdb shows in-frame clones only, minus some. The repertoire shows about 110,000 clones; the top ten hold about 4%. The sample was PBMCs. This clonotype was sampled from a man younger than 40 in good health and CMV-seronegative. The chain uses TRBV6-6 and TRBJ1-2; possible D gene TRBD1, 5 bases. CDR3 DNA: TGTGCCAGCAGCCCTACGGGACTAGTCTATGGCTACACCTTC. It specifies CASSPTGLVYGYTF.